A single sample is the source of the 20 T cell receptor beta chains below, sequenced in a study of T cells in localized non-small cell lung cancer. The table came from immunoSEQ multiplex PCR; TCRdb's copy has only in-frame clones and leaves some out. The profile shows about 57,000 clones, approximately 93% of them singletons. Sequenced material: peripheral blood, taken before any cancer treatment. Receptors were obtained from a man between 40 and 69 years old with stage I lung adenocarcinoma.

J is TRBJ2-7 and V is TRBV4-1, with 8 bases lining up with TRBD2. V shed 2 bases and J 0 bases; nucleotides not matched to a gene: 6. Per germline, CDR1 MGHRA and CDR2 YSYEKL. The CDR3 spans 16 residues. The CDR3 sequence is CASSQYAGGLSYEQYF. The CDR3 DNA is TGCGCCAGCAGCCAATATGCGGGAGGCCTCTCCTACGAGCAGTACTTC.

This rearrangement joins TRBV28 to TRBJ2-7; D could derive from TRBD1 or TRBD2 (6 bases each). Germline-derived CDR1 and CDR2 are MDHEN and SYDVKM. The V and J ends lost 6 bases and 5 bases respectively, with 14 bases between them. The CDR3 covers 13 residues. In DNA, the CDR3 is TGTGCCAGCAGCATAGGGGGGAAAAACGAGCAGTACTTC. Protein sequence: CASSIGGKNEQYF.

The rearrangement links TRBV11-2 to TRBJ2-3; possible D gene TRBD1, 6 bases. This CDR3 contains 15 residues. Germline CDR1 reads SGHAT; CDR2 reads FQNNGV. V lost 7 bases, J lost 2 bases, and 16 bases lay in between. The CDR3 bases are TGTGCCAGCAACCTGGACAGCCAAATCACAGATACGCAGTATTTT. Translated, it gives CASNLDSQITDTQYF.

The chain couples TRBV27 to TRBJ2-7; no reliable D call. The V end was cut by 0 bases, the J end by 2 bases, with 11 bases between. The germline gives CDR1 MNHEY, CDR2 SMNVEV (reference sequence). The CDR3 contains 15 residues. CDR3 in DNA: TGTGCCAGCAGTTTATCGAAGGCAGCCCCCTACGAGCAGTACTTC. It translates to CASSLSKAAPYEQYF.

This chain joins TRBV28 and TRBJ2-5; D remains ambiguous. The ends were cut back, 2 bases at V and 3 bases at J, with 4 bases in the middle. The CDR3 sequence is 12 residues long. The germline CDR1 and CDR2 sequences are MDHEN and SYDVKM. CDR3 DNA: TGTGCCAGCAGTTTACCCGAAGAGACCCAGTACTTC. It specifies CASSLPEETQYF.

This sequence joins TRBV5-1 and TRBJ2-7; 10 bases match TRBD2. Germline V gene data show CDR1 as SGHRS and CDR2 as YFSETQ. Trimming cost V 2 bases and J 4 bases; bases outside gene matches: 24. CDR3 length: 21 amino acids. In nucleotides, the CDR3 is TGCGCCAGCAGCTTCAACGGGACAGTAGGGGATCTAGCGGGAGATCGTTACGAGCAGTACTTC. Amino acids: CASSFNGTVGDLAGDRYEQYF. The full variable domain, rest sourced from reference TRBV5-1 and TRBJ2-7, is KAGVTQTPRYLIKTRGQQVTLSCSPISGHRSVSWYQQTPGQGLQFLFEYFSETQRNKGNFPGRFSGRQFSNSRSEMNVSTLELGDSALYLCASSFNGTVGDLAGDRYEQYFGPGTRLTVT.

This clone was detected only once. V is TRBV10-2 and J is TRBJ2-3, with TRBD2 as a possible D gene (5 bases). Germline CDR1 WSHSY, CDR2 SAAADI. Trimming took off 2 bases at V and 4 bases at J, with 16 bases between the two ends. The CDR3 runs to 16 residues. CDR3 coding DNA: TGCGCCAGCAGTGAGGAGGGCCCTGCTCGACCAGATACGCAGTATTTT. Its protein product is CASSEEGPARPDTQYF.

As concerns this clone: Other nucleotide sequences in the sample specify the same CDR3. This chain connects TRBV6-5 to TRBJ2-7; 9 bases align to TRBD2. The V and J ends lost 2 bases and 3 bases, in that order; junction bases with no gene match: 2. Germline lookup yields CDR1 MNHEY and CDR2 SVGAGI. The CDR3 spans 14 residues. CDR3 protein: CASSYLREGYEQYF. The DNA for the CDR3 is TGTGCCAGCAGTTACCTGCGGGAGGGCTACGAGCAGTACTTC.

The chain links TRBV28 to TRBJ2-1, with D perhaps TRBD2 (5 bases). CDR1 and CDR2 (germline): MDHEN, SYDVKM. Trimming shortened V by 6 bases and J by 13 bases, and 13 bases separated the two germline ends. The CDR3 is made up of 11 amino acids. This CDR3 reads CASSPLGVQFF. The CDR3 bases are TGTGCCAGCAGCCCTCTGGGAGTTCAGTTCTTC.

V is TRBV4-3 and J is TRBJ1-2; tentatively, D is TRBD1 (5 bases). The CDR3 loop spans 13 amino acids. The V and J ends lost 1 base and 4 bases respectively, with 7 bases between them. Germline CDR1 LGHNA, CDR2 YSLEER. The CDR3 sequence: CASSQGGLYGYTF. Written as DNA, the CDR3 is TGCGCCAGCAGCCAAGGGGGACTCTATGGCTACACCTTC.

This chain joins TRBV19 and TRBJ2-7; D tentatively fits TRBD1 or TRBD2 (5 bases each). From germline, CDR1 is LNHDA and CDR2 SQIVND (reference sequence). This CDR3 is built from 15 residues. The germline V and J ends were trimmed by 4 bases and 6 bases, with 19 bases remaining between them. CDR3 in amino acids: CASSKTASRVSEQYF. Written as DNA, the CDR3 is TGTGCCAGTAGTAAGACAGCTTCGAGGGTCTCCGAGCAGTACTTC.

The genes are TRBV19 and TRBJ2-1, with TRBD2 matching 15 bases. This CDR3 has 18 residues. In germline, CDR1 is LNHDA, CDR2 SQIVND (reference sequence). With V trimmed by 7 bases and J by 7 bases, 14 bases remained unmatched. The chain's CDR3 is CASNTVGLAGGRRNEQFF. For the CDR3, the DNA is TGTGCCAGTAATACAGTCGGACTAGCGGGAGGGCGAAGGAATGAGCAGTTCTTC.

The J gene is TRBJ2-1, the V gene TRBV18; 14 positions match TRBD2. V shed 3 bases and J 6 bases; nucleotides not matched to a gene: 1. The germline gives CDR1 KGHSH, CDR2 LQKENI. This CDR3 has 15 amino acids. Written as DNA, the CDR3 is TGTGCCAGCTCACCCGGGACTAGCGGGAGCAATGAGCAGTTCTTC. This encodes CASSPGTSGSNEQFF.

This chain connects TRBV7-2 to TRBJ2-2; D call uncertain. Looked up from germline, CDR1 is SGHTA and CDR2 is FQGNSA. The germline V and J ends were trimmed by 1 base and 5 bases, with 11 bases remaining between them. This CDR3 region has 15 residues. In DNA form, the CDR3 reads TGTGCCAGCAGCTTAGGGCGGATTGGAACCGGGGAGCTGTTTTTT. As protein: CASSLGRIGTGELFF.

The rearrangement links TRBV5-1 to TRBJ2-3; D is perhaps TRBD2 (5 bases). The germline CDR1 and CDR2 sequences are SGHRS and YFSETQ. The CDR3 totals 16 residues. Trimming removed 0 bases from V and 0 bases from J, with 11 bases in between. For the CDR3, the DNA is TGCGCCAGCAGCTTGGGAGGGTCCACCAGCACAGATACGCAGTATTTT. This encodes CASSLGGSTSTDTQYF.

The V call is TRBV5-1, the J call TRBJ2-5; a weak D match, TRBD1 (6 bases). The CDR3 is made up of 16 amino acids. The V gene lost 4 bases and the J gene lost 2 bases, with 18 bases spanning the gap. Germline CDR1 SGHRS, CDR2 YFSETQ. As DNA, the CDR3 is TGCGCCAGCAGCCCCCGGGACGGGGACAAACAAGAGACCCAGTACTTC. Protein product: CASSPRDGDKQETQYF.

The V and J genes are TRBV11-3 and TRBJ2-1; D unresolved. CDR1 is SGHNT, CDR2 YENEEA, per germline. The V end lost 0 bases, the J end lost 2 bases, and 5 bases lay between the germline ends. This CDR3 comprises 14 residues. This chain's CDR3 is CASSLDVAYNEQFF. CDR3 nucleotides: TGTGCCAGCAGCTTAGATGTCGCCTACAATGAGCAGTTCTTC.

V is TRBV6-5 and J is TRBJ2-2; possibly TRBD2 for D (5 bases). CDR1 MNHEY and CDR2 SVGAGI come from the germline V gene. The CDR3 length is 15 residues. The V end lost 7 bases, the J end lost 2 bases, and 14 bases lay between the germline ends. Written as DNA, the CDR3 is TGTGCCAGCACCCTCTTGGACTTAAACACCGGGGAGCTGTTTTTT. Protein product: CASTLLDLNTGELFF.

The chain employs TRBV5-1 and TRBJ1-4; tentative D call: TRBD1 (6 bases). Germline V CDR1 and CDR2: SGHRS, YFSETQ. The V end lost 5 bases, the J end lost 8 bases, and 19 bases lay between the germline ends. There are 15 residues in the CDR3. CDR3 sequence: CASRKSGTRREKLFF. The DNA for the CDR3 is TGCGCCAGCAGAAAATCCGGGACACGTAGAGAAAAACTGTTTTTT.

The chain has TRBV19 and TRBJ2-1; D possibly corresponds to TRBD2 (6 bases). Looked up from germline, CDR1 is LNHDA and CDR2 is SQIVND (reference sequence). V was clipped by 0 bases and J by 1 base, with 13 bases between them. The CDR3 runs to 17 residues. CDR3 coding DNA: TGTGCCAGTAGTATAGACCCGGTGGGGGGTTCCTACAATGAGCAGTTCTTC. It is translated as CASSIDPVGGSYNEQFF.